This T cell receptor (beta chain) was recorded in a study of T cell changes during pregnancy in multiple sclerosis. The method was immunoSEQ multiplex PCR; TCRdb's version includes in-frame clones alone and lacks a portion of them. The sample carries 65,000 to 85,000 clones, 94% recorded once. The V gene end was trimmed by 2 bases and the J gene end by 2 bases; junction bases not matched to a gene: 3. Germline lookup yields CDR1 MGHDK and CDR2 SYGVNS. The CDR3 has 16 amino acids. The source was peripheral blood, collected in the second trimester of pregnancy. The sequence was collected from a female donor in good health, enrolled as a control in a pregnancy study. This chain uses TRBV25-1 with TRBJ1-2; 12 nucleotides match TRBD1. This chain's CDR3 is CASSEKGTGGNYGYTF. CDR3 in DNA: TGTGCCAGCAGTGAAAAAGGGACAGGGGGCAACTATGGCTACACCTTC.